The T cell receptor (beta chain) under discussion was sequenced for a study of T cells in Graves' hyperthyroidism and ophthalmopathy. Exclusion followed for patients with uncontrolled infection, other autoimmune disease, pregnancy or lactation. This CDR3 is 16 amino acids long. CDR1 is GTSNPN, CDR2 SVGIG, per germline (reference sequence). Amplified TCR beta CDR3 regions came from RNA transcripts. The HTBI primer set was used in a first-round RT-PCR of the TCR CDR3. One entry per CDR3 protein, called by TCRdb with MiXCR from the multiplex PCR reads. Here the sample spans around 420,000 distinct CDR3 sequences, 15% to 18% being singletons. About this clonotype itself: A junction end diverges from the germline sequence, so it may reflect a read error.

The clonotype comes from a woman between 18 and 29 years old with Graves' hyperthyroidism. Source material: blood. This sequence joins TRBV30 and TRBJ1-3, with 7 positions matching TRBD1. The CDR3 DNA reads TGTGCCTGGAGCGATTCCGGGACAGTCTCTGGAAACACCATACATTTT. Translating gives CAWSDSGTVSGNTIHF.